This T cell receptor beta chain was found in a study of vaccination effects on CD4 cells after COVID-19. Trimming left V 4 bases short and J 9 bases short, with 15 bases between. CDR3 size: 14 residues. The germline gives CDR1 KGHSH, CDR2 LQKENI. Produced via immunoSEQ multiplex PCR; TCRdb's table is partial and in-frame only. The table includes about 70,000 clones, roughly 73% detected once. Expansion of antigen-specific CD4+ T cells with viral peptide pools was carried out by the ViraFEST assay before sequencing. Subsequent to a culture period of more than 9 days, CD4+ T cells were isolated. The person had PCR-confirmed SARS-CoV-2 infection between March and December 2020. Researchers assigned an HIV-1 Nef peptide pool to the negative control culture. This clone has just a few counts. Its antigen is still unknown.

This clonotype was sampled from a human donor who had a prior SARS-CoV-2 infection. The V gene is TRBV18, the J gene TRBJ2-2; the D is unclear. Sequencing was performed on CD4+ T cells from PBMCs cultured with HIV peptides, taken before COVID-19 vaccination. The subset: HIV-1 Nef peptide pool negative control/reference culture. CDR3 protein: CASSRSGFTRELFF. CDR3 sequence (DNA): TGTGCCAGCTCACGATCGGGTTTTACCCGGGAGCTGTTTTTT.